A single sample gave rise to the 5 T cell receptor beta chains below, sequenced in a study of blood T cell repertoires in COVID-19. TCRdb's table, derived via immunoSEQ multiplex PCR, lists solely in-frame clones and lacks some. Of approximately 360,000 clones listed, around 90% are singletons. The sequenced sample consisted of peripheral blood. Receptors originate from a man younger than 30 with active or convalescent COVID-19.

The chain couples TRBV6-5 to TRBJ2-1, with TRBD2 identical over 10 bases. The germline CDR1 and CDR2 sequences are MNHEY and SVGAGI. The trim removed 4 bases at V and 4 bases at J, leaving 7 bases unmatched. The CDR3 has 16 residues. In DNA, the CDR3 is TGTGCCAGCAGTTCTCTCGGGACTAGCGTTTACAATGAGCAGTTCTTC. This translates into CASSSLGTSVYNEQFF.

The rearrangement joins TRBV7-3 to TRBJ2-1; D possibly corresponds to TRBD2 (5 bases). In germline, CDR1 is SGHTA, CDR2 FQGTGA. The length of the CDR3 is 15 residues. Trimming took off 1 base at V and 8 bases at J, with 15 bases between the two ends. DNA of the CDR3: TGTGCCAGCAGCTTAAAGAAATTAGCGTTTGATGAGCAGTTCTTC. It is translated as CASSLKKLAFDEQFF.

The chain uses TRBV9 and TRBJ2-7, with D unclear. The CDR3 loop spans 14 amino acids. The V gene's germline CDR1 is SGDLS and CDR2 YYNGEE. V shed 0 bases and J shed 2 bases, with 9 bases lying between them. CDR3 residues: CASSVGYSTYEQYF. The CDR3 nucleotides are TGTGCCAGCAGCGTAGGGTACTCGACCTACGAGCAGTACTTC. Variable domain in full (rest from reference TRBV9 and TRBJ2-7): DSGVTQTPKHLITATGQRVTLRCSPRSGDLSVYWYQQSLDQGLQFLIQYYNGEERAKGNILERFSAQQFPDLHSELNLSSLELGDSALYFCASSVGYSTYEQYFGPGTRLTVT.

The chain recombines TRBV5-1 with TRBJ2-7; 9 bases match TRBD2. Trimming took 4 bases from V and 0 from J; bases not matched to a gene: 8. CDR3 size: 16 residues. Germline assignment: CDR1 SGHRS and CDR2 YFSETQ. The CDR3 bases are TGCGCCAGCAGCAGGGCCGCTAGCGGGACCTCCTACGAGCAGTACTTC. It encodes CASSRAASGTSYEQYF.

There are a few counts of this clone. The V gene is TRBV24-1, the J gene TRBJ2-7, with D uncertain. The CDR3 is 14 residues long. The V end lost 8 bases, the J end lost 2 bases, and 15 bases lay between the germline ends. Germline CDR1 reads KGHDR; CDR2 reads SFDVKD. CDR3 region: CATNGLGRPYEQYF. CDR3 DNA: TGTGCCACCAATGGTCTTGGCAGGCCCTACGAGCAGTACTTC.